This T cell receptor beta chain is from a study of T cells in tuberculosis. V dropped 7 bases and J dropped 6; count of bases not matched to a gene: 7. The CDR3 has 14 amino acids. Germline CDR1 SGHRS, CDR2 YFSETQ. Findings and caveats of the study: Some low-affinity tetramer-binding T cells may be absent from this sample.

Cells were sorted from thawed PBMC rested overnight and stained with GMM-loaded CD1B tetramer, viability dye and anti-CD3. CD1B tetramers were loaded with Rhodococcus equi-derived C32 glucose monomycolate. Tetramer-sorted PBMC had been CD14 monocyte-depleted before freezing. About 100,000 tetramer-negative cells were sorted from each donor. Chain pairing is unknown; alpha and beta were sequenced separately. Assay: immunoSEQ multiplex PCR; the TCRdb copy retains only in-frame clones and omits some. The sample holds about 58,000 clones; 88% are singletons and the top ten take 21%. V and J are TRBV5-1 and TRBJ2-1; 10 positions match TRBD1. Specimen: CD1b-GMM tetramer-negative cells sorted from PBMCs. This receptor was obtained from an adult woman with latent tuberculosis. The CDR3: CASRDRGPSNEQFF. The CDR3 nucleotides read TGCGCCAGCCGTGACAGGGGGCCGTCCAATGAGCAGTTCTTC.